The rows below give T cell receptor beta chains drawn from one sample of a study of T cells in Graves' hyperthyroidism and ophthalmopathy. From the multiplex PCR reads, TCRdb called clonotypes with MiXCR, one entry per CDR3 protein. In the table there are 400,000 to 450,000 distinct CDR3 sequences, roughly 14% of which are singletons. Sequencing used blood. The origin of the receptors is a man aged 18 to 30 with Graves' ophthalmopathy. CDR3s include the opening cysteine and the closing phenylalanine or tryptophan. The D gene is left open where the match is weak. Clone size appears in some rows only: once, few, many, or a class for an expanded clone.

V: TRBV12-3/TRBV12-4
D: .
J: TRBJ2-6
size: .
CDR3: CASALSGANVLTF
DNA: TGTGCCAGCGCCCTGTCCGGGGCCAACGTCCTGACTTTC

V: TRBV6-1
D: .
J: TRBJ2-6
size: many
CDR3: CASLTSGANVLTF
DNA: TGTGCCAGCCTAACTTCAGGGGCCAACGTCCTGACTTTC

V: TRBV18
D: .
J: TRBJ1-4
size: .
CDR3: CASSPPGSEKLFF
DNA: TGTGCCAGCTCACCACCAGGGAGTGAAAAACTGTTTTTT

V: TRBV3-1
D: .
J: TRBJ2-1
size: many
CDR3: CASRERNEQFF
DNA: TGTGCCAGCAGGGAAAGGAATGAGCAGTTCTTC

V: TRBV19
D: TRBD2
J: TRBJ2-1
size: few
CDR3: CASTISGPYNEQFF
DNA: TGTGCCAGTACCATTAGCGGGCCCTACAATGAGCAGTTCTTC

V: TRBV5-1
D: .
J: TRBJ1-1
size: many
CDR3: CASSLFGDATSEAFF
DNA: TGCGCCAGCAGCTTGTTTGGGGACGCCACCAGTGAAGCTTTCTTT

V: TRBV18
D: TRBD2
J: TRBJ2-7
size: many
CDR3: CASSPGLEGYEQYF
DNA: TGTGCCAGCTCACCGGGACTAGAAGGCTACGAGCAGTACTTC

V: TRBV5-1
D: .
J: TRBJ2-1
size: many
CDR3: CASSLTTGWEQFF
DNA: TGCGCCAGCAGCTTAACTACAGGGTGGGAGCAGTTCTTC

V: TRBV7-2
D: TRBD2
J: TRBJ2-7
size: many
CDR3: CASSALGRGYGQYF
DNA: TGTGCCAGCAGCGCCCTTGGGCGGGGGTACGGGCAGTACTTC

V: TRBV4-1
D: TRBD2
J: TRBJ2-1
size: many
CDR3: CASSHRLADEQFF
DNA: TGCGCCAGCAGCCACCGACTAGCGGATGAGCAGTTCTTC

V: TRBV19
D: TRBD1
J: TRBJ1-5
size: .
CDR3: CASSHIGTAYQPQHF
DNA: TGTGCCAGTAGTCACATAGGGACAGCGTATCAGCCCCAGCATTTT

V: TRBV6-1
D: .
J: TRBJ1-2
size: many
CDR3: CASAGSYGYTF
DNA: TGTGCCAGCGCTGGGAGCTATGGCTACACCTTC

V: TRBV12-3/TRBV12-4
D: TRBD2
J: TRBJ2-1
size: .
CDR3: CASKLAGHNEQFF
DNA: TGTGCCAGCAAGCTAGCGGGGCACAATGAGCAGTTCTTC

V: TRBV20-1
D: .
J: TRBJ1-4
size: many
CDR3: CSARKQGGTNEKLFF
DNA: TGCAGTGCTAGGAAACAGGGAGGAACTAATGAAAAACTGTTTTTT

V: TRBV2
D: TRBD1
J: TRBJ1-5
size: many
CDR3: CASSYRGLNQPQHF
DNA: TGTGCCAGCAGCTACAGGGGGTTAAATCAGCCCCAGCATTTT

V: TRBV20-1
D: TRBD1
J: TRBJ1-6
size: .
CDR3: CSAIPGTGGAYNSPLHF
DNA: TGCAGTGCTATCCCCGGGACAGGGGGCGCTTATAATTCACCCCTCCACTTT

V: TRBV6-5
D: .
J: TRBJ1-1
size: many
CDR3: CASSYPGQNTEAFF
DNA: TGTGCCAGCAGTTACCCCGGACAGAACACTGAAGCTTTCTTT

V: TRBV9
D: .
J: TRBJ1-2
size: .
CDR3: CASSVVAMSGYTF
DNA: TGTGCCAGCAGCGTAGTCGCTATGAGTGGCTACACCTTC

V: TRBV12-3/TRBV12-4
D: .
J: TRBJ2-2
size: many
CDR3: CASSSRPSNTGELFF
DNA: TGTGCCAGCAGTTCTCGGCCCTCGAACACCGGGGAGCTGTTTTTT

V: TRBV6-1
D: .
J: TRBJ2-1
size: few
CDR3: CASSEASFSYNEQFF
DNA: TGTGCCAGCAGTGAAGCTAGTTTTAGCTACAATGAGCAGTTCTTC

V: TRBV6-9
D: TRBD2
J: TRBJ2-5
size: .
CDR3: CASSSTSGRETQYF
DNA: TGTGCCAGCAGTTCAACTAGCGGGAGGGAGACCCAGTACTTC